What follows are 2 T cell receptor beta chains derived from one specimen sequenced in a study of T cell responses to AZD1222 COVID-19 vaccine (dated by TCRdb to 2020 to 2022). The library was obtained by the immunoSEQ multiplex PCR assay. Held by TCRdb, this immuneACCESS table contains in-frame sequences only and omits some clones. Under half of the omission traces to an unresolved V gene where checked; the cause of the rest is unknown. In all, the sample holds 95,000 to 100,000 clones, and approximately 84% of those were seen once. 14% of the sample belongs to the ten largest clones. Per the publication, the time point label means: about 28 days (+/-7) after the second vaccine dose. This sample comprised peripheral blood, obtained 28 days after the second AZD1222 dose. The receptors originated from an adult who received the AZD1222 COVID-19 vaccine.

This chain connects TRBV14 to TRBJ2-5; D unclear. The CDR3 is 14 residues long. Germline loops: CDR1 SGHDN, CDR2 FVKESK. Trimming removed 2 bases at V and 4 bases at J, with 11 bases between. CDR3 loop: CASSQSRRPETQYF. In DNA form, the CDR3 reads TGTGCCAGCAGCCAATCTAGGCGGCCAGAGACCCAGTACTTC.

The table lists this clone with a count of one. Here the CDR3 reads CASGLGVGDYEQYF. CDR3 DNA sequence: TGTGCTAGTGGTTTGGGCGTTGGAGACTACGAGCAGTACTTC. This rearrangement joins TRBV12-5 to TRBJ2-7; D is unclear. The CDR3 consists of 14 residues. Germline CDR1 LGHNT, CDR2 FRNRAP. V gave up 1 base and J gave up 3 bases, with 10 bases separating them.